The clone carrying this TCR beta chain appeared a single time. Its antigen is undetermined. These data belong to a study of shared clonotypes between healthy human individuals. Overall study findings and caveats: Across subsets, estimated richness was generally greater for naive than for memory populations.

Each PCR replicate from the sorted subsets contained around 0.2 ug DNA, which is about 31,000 T cell genomes. Clones were sequenced by immunoSEQ multiplex PCR, and TCRdb holds only the in-frame ones, with some missing. The table includes some 2,500,000 clones, 93% detected once. The study separated CD4+ cells into CD45RA+ naive and CD45RA-negative memory subsets. This clonotype originated in a man younger than 30 in good health. Some clones in this sample may be carry-over from other donors' samples. The sequenced sample consisted of naive CD4+ T cells from PBMCs. Subset defined: CD45RA+ positively selected.

Here the CDR3 DNA reads TGTGCCAGCAGAGGGACAGGGCTAGGAAACACCATATATTTT. Translation: CASRGTGLGNTIYF. This chain links TRBV28 with TRBJ1-3; 9 positions match TRBD1. The CDR3 spans 14 residues. The V gene's germline CDR1 is MDHEN and CDR2 SYDVKM. Unmatched junction bases numbered 4, after V lost 6 bases and J lost 4 bases. The variable domain in full, completed from reference TRBV28 and TRBJ1-3, reads DVKVTQSSRYLVKRTGEKVFLECVQDMDHENMFWYRQDPGLGLRLIYFSYDVKMKEKGDIPEGYSVSREKKERFSLILESASTNQTSMYLCASRGTGLGNTIYFGEGSWLTVV.